This entry lists 32 T cell receptor beta chains sequenced from one sample in a study of cytomegalovirus exposure and HLA in healthy donors. Measured with immunoSEQ multiplex PCR; TCRdb has only the in-frame clones, and not every one. Here the sample spans about 130,000 clones, 80% to 90% being singletons. The specimen sequenced was PBMCs. Receptor source: a woman younger than 35 in good health and CMV-seronegative.

The chain couples TRBV27 to TRBJ2-2; 11 nucleotides line up with TRBD2. Germline lookup yields CDR1 MNHEY and CDR2 SMNVEV (reference sequence). V was clipped by 6 bases and J by 4 bases; unmatched bases: 4. The CDR3 is 15 residues long. CDR3 sequence (DNA): TGTGCCAGCAGACCAGGACTAGCGGGCACCGGGGAGCTGTTTTTT. As protein: CASRPGLAGTGELFF.

The chain recombines TRBV27 with TRBJ2-2, with TRBD1 as a possible D gene (5 bases). CDR3 length equals 14 residues. Germline values: CDR1 MNHEY, CDR2 SMNVEV (reference sequence). Trimming left V 4 bases short and J 2 bases short, with 8 bases between. The CDR3 protein is CASSWWTNTGELFF. CDR3 DNA sequence: TGTGCCAGCAGTTGGTGGACAAACACCGGGGAGCTGTTTTTT.

The chain has TRBV11-2 and TRBJ2-5; 7 bases fit TRBD1. Germline V gene lookup returns CDR1 SGHAT and CDR2 FQNNGV. The length of the CDR3 is 15 residues. J was trimmed by 4 bases and V by 5 bases; bases with no gene match: 10. Here the CDR3 DNA reads TGTGCCAGCAGCCCGGGACAGTTGGGTATAGAGACCCAGTACTTC. It yields the protein CASSPGQLGIETQYF.

The V call is TRBV6-1, the J call TRBJ2-3, with unresolved D. The CDR3 contains 12 residues. The germline V gene encodes CDR1 MNHNS and CDR2 SASEGT. The CDR3 reads CASRLYTDTQYF. DNA for the CDR3: TGTGCATCGCGGCTGTACACAGATACGCAGTATTTT.

J is TRBJ2-7 and V is TRBV7-9; D possibly corresponds to TRBD1 (6 bases). The CDR3 length is 13 residues. Trimming took off 5 bases at V and 0 bases at J, with 8 bases between the two ends. Germline loops: CDR1 SEHNR, CDR2 FQNEAQ (reference sequence). The DNA for the CDR3 is TGTGCCAGCAGCCGGGACAACTCCTACGAGCAGTACTTC. Its translation: CASSRDNSYEQYF. Based on the CDR3 plus reference TRBV7-9 and TRBJ2-7, the full variable domain is DTGVSQNPRHKITKRGQNVTFRCDPISEHNRLYWYRQTLGQGPEFLTYFQNEAQLEKSRLLSDRFSAERPKGSFSTLEIQRTEQGDSAMYLCASSRDNSYEQYFGPGTRLTVT.

This chain links TRBV2 with TRBJ1-4, with 7 bases that match TRBD1. The CDR3 is 15 amino acids. The V and J ends lost 6 bases and 6 bases, in that order; junction bases with no gene match: 10. Germline V gives CDR1 SNHLY, CDR2 FYNNEI. CDR3 in amino acids: CASRAEQGRYEKLFF. CDR3 nucleotide sequence: TGTGCCAGCAGAGCAGAACAGGGGAGATATGAAAAACTGTTTTTT.

V is TRBV6-6 and J is TRBJ2-7; 7 nucleotides align to TRBD1. Per the germline V gene, CDR1 is MNHNY and CDR2 is SVGAGI (reference sequence). There are 13 residues in the CDR3. Trimming at V came to 8 bases and at J to 4 bases, leaving 8 bases not matched to a gene. CDR3 bases: TGTGCCAGCTGGTTAGGCAGGGGGTACGAGCAGTACTTC. Translated: CASWLGRGYEQYF.

This rearrangement joins TRBV13 to TRBJ1-2; D is uncertain. The V end lost 0 bases, the J end lost 5 bases, and 10 bases lay between the germline ends. This CDR3 contains 14 residues. From germline, CDR1 is PRHDT and CDR2 FYEKMQ (reference sequence). The CDR3 sequence is CASSLGQLEYGYTF. The CDR3 bases are TGTGCCAGCAGCTTAGGGCAGTTGGAGTATGGCTACACCTTC. The full variable domain, its missing parts supplied by reference TRBV13 and TRBJ1-2, is AAGVIQSPRHLIKEKRETATLKCYPIPRHDTVYWYQQGPGQDPQFLISFYEKMQSDKGSIPDRFSAQQFSDYHSELNMSSLELGDSALYFCASSLGQLEYGYTFGSGTRLTVV.

The V gene is TRBV20-1, the J gene TRBJ2-1; perhaps TRBD2 as D (5 bases). Germline V gives CDR1 DFQATT, CDR2 SNEGSKA (reference sequence). V was clipped by 3 bases and J by 8 bases, with 8 bases between them. This CDR3 has 11 residues. Here the CDR3 DNA reads TGCAGTGCTAGGAGGGCGGATGAGCAGTTCTTC. Translation: CSARRADEQFF.

The chain links TRBV5-1 to TRBJ2-2; 7 nucleotides agree with TRBD2. Germline assignment: CDR1 SGHRS and CDR2 YFSETQ. The junction had 2 bases not matched to a gene; V was cut back by 1 base and J by 5 bases. This CDR3 is built from 14 residues. In nucleotides, the CDR3 is TGCGCCAGCAGCTTGCCCGGGGGGACCGGGGAGCTGTTTTTT. It encodes CASSLPGGTGELFF. Drawing the rest from reference TRBV5-1 and TRBJ2-2, the complete variable domain is KAGVTQTPRYLIKTRGQQVTLSCSPISGHRSVSWYQQTPGQGLQFLFEYFSETQRNKGNFPGRFSGRQFSNSRSEMNVSTLELGDSALYLCASSLPGGTGELFFGEGSRLTVL.

The chain carries TRBV27 and TRBJ1-6, with D perhaps TRBD1 (5 bases). This CDR3 spans 18 amino acids. Trimming took off 6 bases at V and 5 bases at J, with 23 bases between the two ends. Germline V lookup: CDR1 MNHEY, CDR2 SMNVEV (reference sequence). The CDR3 sequence is CASRTIIHAGGDNSPLHF. CDR3 bases: TGTGCCAGCAGGACCATCATTCACGCGGGGGGAGATAATTCACCCCTCCACTTT.

Written as DNA, the CDR3 is TGTGCCAGCTCACCCCGGGACGGGGGTCTCGCCATATATTTT. Encoded protein: CASSPRDGGLAIYF. V gene TRBV18 combines with J gene TRBJ1-3; D possibly corresponds to TRBD1 (5 bases). The ends were cut back, 3 bases at V and 11 bases at J, with 17 bases in the middle. The CDR3 extends over 14 amino acids. Germline assignment: CDR1 KGHSH and CDR2 LQKENI.

The chain is built from TRBV6-1 and TRBJ1-6; weak D call: TRBD1 (6 bases). CDR3 length equals 15 residues. In germline, CDR1 is MNHNS, CDR2 SASEGT. Trimming took off 7 bases at V and 7 bases at J, with 17 bases between the two ends. CDR3 protein: CASTFYRELNSPLHF. The CDR3 bases are TGTGCCAGCACGTTCTACAGGGAACTGAATTCACCCCTCCACTTT.

The V call is TRBV29-1, the J call TRBJ1-4; 8 bases agree with TRBD1. The V and J ends lost 7 bases and 3 bases, in that order; junction bases with no gene match: 4. Looked up from germline, CDR1 is SQVTM and CDR2 is ANQGSEA. This CDR3 is built from 13 residues. CDR3 region: CSASGGPNEKLFF. CDR3 sequence (DNA): TGCAGCGCCTCAGGGGGCCCTAATGAAAAACTGTTTTTT.

The CDR3 region has the DNA TGTGCCAGCTCCCCTTCGGAGGGTAACTATGGCTACACCTTC. This encodes CASSPSEGNYGYTF. V and J are TRBV18 and TRBJ1-2; D unclear. Trimming left V 6 bases short and J 1 base short, with 12 bases between. The CDR3 is 14 residues long. Per germline, CDR1 KGHSH and CDR2 LQKENI. Variable domain in full (rest from reference TRBV18 and TRBJ1-2): NAGVMQNPRHLVRRRGQEARLRCSPMKGHSHVYWYRQLPEEGLKFMVYLQKENIIDESGMPKERFSAEFPKEGPSILRIQQVVRGDSAAYFCASSPSEGNYGYTFGSGTRLTVV.

In its sample, this clone was seen once. The chain carries TRBV5-6 and TRBJ1-1, with TRBD1 matching 11 bases. The CDR3 loop spans 14 amino acids. V gave up 4 bases and J gave up 6 bases; unmatched junction bases: 5. Germline V gene sequence: CDR1 SGHDT, CDR2 YYEEEE. This chain's CDR3 is CASSGGQGGPEAFF. The CDR3 nucleotides read TGTGCCAGCAGCGGGGGACAGGGGGGCCCTGAAGCTTTCTTT.

J is TRBJ1-2 and V is TRBV27, with 10 bases lining up with TRBD1. The CDR3 length is 12 residues. The junction had 5 bases not matched to a gene; V was cut back by 5 bases and J by 11 bases. Germline CDR1 reads MNHEY; CDR2 reads SMNVEV (reference sequence). The CDR3 loop is CASSIGGQGYTF. As DNA, the CDR3 is TGTGCCAGCAGTATCGGGGGACAGGGGTACACCTTC.

The chain links TRBV5-1 to TRBJ1-4; D not resolved. This CDR3 spans 15 amino acids. The V and J ends lost 0 bases and 3 bases respectively, with 9 bases between them. Germline CDR1 SGHRS, CDR2 YFSETQ. This chain's CDR3 is CASSLAAGSNEKLFF. The DNA for the CDR3 is TGCGCCAGCAGCTTGGCCGCGGGGTCTAATGAAAAACTGTTTTTT.

The V and J genes are TRBV11-2 and TRBJ2-7, with D perhaps TRBD1 (6 bases). Germline-derived CDR1 and CDR2 are SGHAT and FQNNGV. The V end was cut by 2 bases, the J end by 2 bases, with 13 bases between. The CDR3 extends over 15 amino acids. The CDR3, as DNA: TGTGCCAGCAGCTTACAGGGGATTTTAGCCTACGAGCAGTACTTC. Its translation: CASSLQGILAYEQYF.

This clone was counted between two and nine times. V is TRBV5-1 and J is TRBJ1-1; D is possibly TRBD1 (5 bases). V was shortened by 1 base and J by 2 bases, with 21 bases between the two germline ends. Per the germline V gene, CDR1 is SGHRS and CDR2 is YFSETQ. This CDR3 has 18 amino acids. As DNA, the CDR3 is TGCGCCAGCAGCTTGTTAGGCGGGACGCCGGGAGCCAACACTGAAGCTTTCTTT. It yields the protein CASSLLGGTPGANTEAFF.

In its sample, this clone was seen once. The V and J genes are TRBV2 and TRBJ1-5; D not certain. V was cut by 3 bases and J by 0 bases, with 9 bases left in between. The CDR3 loop spans 15 amino acids. CDR1 is SNHLY and CDR2 is FYNNEI in the germline V gene. CDR3: CASSDPRFSNQPQHF. The CDR3 DNA follows: TGTGCCAGCAGTGACCCCCGGTTTAGCAATCAGCCCCAGCATTTT.

The chain has TRBV15 and TRBJ1-2, with D maybe TRBD1 (5 bases). The CDR3 totals 12 residues. Germline CDR1 reads LNHNV; CDR2 reads YYDKDF (reference sequence). The V end lost 4 bases, the J end lost 7 bases, and 10 bases lay between the germline ends. The CDR3 region has the DNA TGTGCCACCAGCACAGGGTGGGTTGGCTACACCTTC. It translates to CATSTGWVGYTF.

CDR3: CASSRTGGQDTQYF. CDR3 nucleotide sequence: TGTGCCAGCAGTAGGACAGGGGGACAAGATACGCAGTATTTT. The chain carries TRBV6-4 and TRBJ2-3; TRBD1 matches at 10 bases. V trimming: 5 bases; J trimming: 5 bases; junction bases outside the gene matches: 4. Germline CDR1 MRHNA, CDR2 SNTAGT. CDR3 size: 14 residues.

This clone was picked up one time. This chain uses TRBV19 with TRBJ2-7, with unresolved D. V lost 6 bases, J lost 0 bases, and 9 bases lay in between. Germline assignment: CDR1 LNHDA and CDR2 SQIVND (reference sequence). The CDR3 extends over 13 amino acids. As DNA, the CDR3 is TGTGCCAGTAGGACGGAGTACTCCTACGAGCAGTACTTC. Residues: CASRTEYSYEQYF.

The V gene is TRBV19, the J gene TRBJ2-7; 9 bases line up with TRBD1. This CDR3 has 14 amino acids. Trimming cost V 7 bases and J 2 bases; bases outside gene matches: 6. Germline V CDR1 and CDR2: LNHDA, SQIVND (reference sequence). The chain's CDR3 is CASTTRDRAYEQYF. The DNA of the CDR3 is TGTGCCAGTACCACAAGGGACAGGGCCTACGAGCAGTACTTC.

The chain links TRBV13 to TRBJ2-5, with D possibly matching TRBD2 (5 bases). The germline V gene has CDR1 PRHDT and CDR2 FYEKMQ (reference sequence). The CDR3 spans 16 residues. V was shortened by 8 bases and J by 3 bases, with 22 bases between the two germline ends. CDR3 residues: CASGTRTRRREETQYF. The CDR3 DNA reads TGTGCCAGCGGTACTAGGACCAGGAGAAGAGAAGAGACCCAGTACTTC.

The V and J genes are TRBV5-5 and TRBJ2-1; 7 bases are shared with TRBD1. The CDR3 sequence is 13 residues long. Germline-derived CDR1 and CDR2 are SGHKS and YYEKEE (reference sequence). J lost 6 bases, V lost 6 bases, and 6 bases had no gene match. This CDR3 is CASKGQLFNEQFF. In nucleotides, the CDR3 is TGTGCCAGCAAGGGACAGCTTTTCAATGAGCAGTTCTTC.

This chain links TRBV10-3 with TRBJ1-2; D perhaps matches TRBD1 (5 bases). Germline CDR1 is ENHRY and CDR2 is SYGVKD. The CDR3 is 14 amino acids. V shed 3 bases and J shed 2 bases, with 10 bases lying between them. CDR3 sequence reads: CAISDRTQNYGYTF. CDR3 in DNA: TGTGCCATCAGTGACCGGACACAAAACTATGGCTACACCTTC.

The rearrangement uses TRBV6-1 and TRBJ2-7, with TRBD1 identical over 7 bases. Germline CDR1 and CDR2: MNHNS and SASEGT. The CDR3 extends over 14 amino acids. V trimming: 8 bases; J trimming: 3 bases; junction bases outside the gene matches: 10. CDR3 nucleotides: TGTGCCAGCGGGGAAGTGGCAGGGGGCTACGAGCAGTACTTC. Translating it yields CASGEVAGGYEQYF.

The table lists this clone with a count of one. J is TRBJ2-3 and V is TRBV27, with 10 bases fitting TRBD2. The ends lost 6 bases at V and 4 bases at J; junction bases unmatched: 7. Germline loops: CDR1 MNHEY, CDR2 SMNVEV (reference sequence). CDR3 length: 15 residues. CDR3 region: CASREAAGGADTQYF. The CDR3 DNA follows: TGTGCCAGCAGAGAGGCAGCGGGGGGGGCAGATACGCAGTATTTT.

This chain connects TRBV5-1 to TRBJ1-1, with unresolved D. The length of the CDR3 is 14 residues. Trimming removed 0 bases from V and 5 bases from J, with 11 bases in between. Per germline, CDR1 SGHRS and CDR2 YFSETQ. The CDR3: CASSLGSGETEAFF. For the CDR3, the DNA is TGCGCCAGCAGCTTGGGGAGCGGGGAAACTGAAGCTTTCTTT.

The chain links TRBV7-3 to TRBJ1-1; a possible D gene is TRBD1 (6 bases). Trimming removed 5 bases at V and 4 bases at J, with 14 bases between. The CDR3 has 14 amino acids. Germline loops: CDR1 SGHTA, CDR2 FQGTGA. CDR3 amino acids: CASSQHLGATEAFF. The CDR3 region has the DNA TGTGCCAGCAGCCAGCACTTGGGGGCCACTGAAGCTTTCTTT. The whole variable domain, filled in from reference TRBV7-3 and TRBJ1-1, reads GAGVSQTPSNKVTEKGKYVELRCDPISGHTALYWYRQSLGQGPEFLIYFQGTGAADDSGLPNDRFFAVRPEGSVSTLKIQRTERGDSAVYLCASSQHLGATEAFFGQGTRLTVV.